The 26 T cell receptor beta chains in this list originate from one sample, sequenced in a study of blood T cell repertoires in COVID-19. Method: immunoSEQ multiplex PCR; TCRdb's copy keeps in-frame clones and lacks some. The sample holds fewer than 250,000 clones, roughly 89% seen once. Sequencing used PBMCs or T cells enriched from blood (not recorded which). These receptors were taken from a woman in her thirties or forties who had recovered from COVID-19.

This chain's CDR3 is CASNTGQVNEQFF. In DNA, the CDR3 is TGTGCCAGCAACACGGGACAGGTCAATGAGCAGTTCTTC. The chain links TRBV9 to TRBJ2-1; 8 bases line up with TRBD1. The germline V gene encodes CDR1 SGDLS and CDR2 YYNGEE. This CDR3 spans 13 amino acids. The trim removed 6 bases at V and 6 bases at J, leaving 5 bases unmatched. The full variable domain, rest sourced from reference TRBV9 and TRBJ2-1, is DSGVTQTPKHLITATGQRVTLRCSPRSGDLSVYWYQQSLDQGLQFLIQYYNGEERAKGNILERFSAQQFPDLHSELNLSSLELGDSALYFCASNTGQVNEQFFGPGTRLTVL.

The chain employs TRBV29-1 and TRBJ1-2; D is perhaps TRBD1 (5 bases). Germline V gene data show CDR1 as SQVTM and CDR2 as ANQGSEA. The ends were cut back, 8 bases at V and 7 bases at J, with 20 bases in the middle. The CDR3 extends over 13 amino acids. The CDR3 bases are TGCAGCCTCGGCGGGGGAAGGGGCTCTGGCTACACCTTC. Its protein product is CSLGGGRGSGYTF.

This rearrangement joins TRBV30 to TRBJ2-7; D is unclear. CDR1 GTSNPN and CDR2 SVGIG come from the germline V gene (reference sequence). The CDR3 extends over 12 amino acids. V lost 0 bases to trimming and J lost 2 bases, with 5 bases between them. For the CDR3, the DNA is TGTGCCTGGAGTGTGCTAACCTACGAGCAGTACTTC. This codes for CAWSVLTYEQYF.

This rearrangement joins TRBV10-3 to TRBJ2-3; 11 bases agree with TRBD2. Germline CDR1 is ENHRY and CDR2 is SYGVKD. The CDR3 covers 19 residues. V lost 0 bases and J lost 8; bases outside the gene matches: 16. CDR3 residues: CAISESTFTSGSPPGTQYF. The DNA of the CDR3 is TGTGCCATCAGTGAGTCGACGTTTACTAGCGGGAGTCCGCCGGGTACGCAGTATTTT.

V gene TRBV11-2 combines with J gene TRBJ2-3, with a possible D match to TRBD1 (6 bases). V dropped 4 bases and J dropped 3 bases, with 14 bases sitting between them. Germline CDR1 is SGHAT and CDR2 is FQNNGV. This CDR3 has 15 amino acids. The CDR3 sequence: CASSSIRGQTDTQYF. CDR3 DNA sequence: TGTGCCAGCAGCTCGATCCGCGGACAGACAGATACGCAGTATTTT.

This chain joins TRBV28 and TRBJ1-3; D gene ambiguous. CDR3 size: 16 residues. Trimming took off 4 bases at V and 0 bases at J, with 13 bases between the two ends. CDR1 and CDR2 (germline): MDHEN, SYDVKM. In DNA form, the CDR3 reads TGTGCCAGCAGTTCGCCTCAGACTCGCTCTGGAAACACCATATATTTT. It specifies CASSSPQTRSGNTIYF.

This clone has more than one count but fewer than ten. This chain uses TRBV30 with TRBJ1-1; weak D call: TRBD1 (6 bases). The CDR3 runs to 15 residues. V gave up 2 bases and J gave up 3 bases, with 16 bases separating them. Germline CDR1 GTSNPN, CDR2 SVGIG (reference sequence). CDR3 sequence (DNA): TGTGCCTGGAGTAAGAAGACAGGCGGATACACTGAAGCTTTCTTT. Amino acid sequence: CAWSKKTGGYTEAFF.

This chain uses TRBV7-2 with TRBJ2-2; 10 bases fit TRBD1. CDR1 is SGHTA and CDR2 is FQGNSA in the germline V gene. After removal of 5 bases from V and 4 bases from J, the junction contained 7 bases not matched to a gene. The CDR3 consists of 16 residues. In DNA, the CDR3 is TGTGCCAGCAGCCTCCGACAGGGGGCGGTCACCGGGGAGCTGTTTTTT. Its translation is CASSLRQGAVTGELFF.

This chain joins TRBV4-1 and TRBJ2-3, with TRBD2 as a possible D gene (5 bases). Trimming pared 0 bases from V and 0 bases from J, leaving 13 bases between. The CDR3 extends over 17 amino acids. Germline V gene lookup returns CDR1 MGHRA and CDR2 YSYEKL. The CDR3 coding sequence is TGCGCCAGCAGCCAAGAGAGCGGCGGGCCCAGCACAGATACGCAGTATTTT. It yields the protein CASSQESGGPSTDTQYF.

In its sample, this clone was seen once. V gene TRBV27 combines with J gene TRBJ2-1, with D unclear. Trimming took 0 bases from V and 5 from J, leaving 5 bases between them. CDR1 and CDR2 from the germline V gene are MNHEY and SMNVEV (reference sequence). This CDR3 is built from 13 residues. The CDR3 DNA reads TGTGCCAGCAGTTTATCCAAAAACAATGAGCAGTTCTTC. It codes for CASSLSKNNEQFF.

The chain is built from TRBV12-3 or TRBV12-4 and TRBJ2-1; D not resolved. The CDR3 is 13 residues long. The germline V and J ends were trimmed by 2 bases and 3 bases, with 5 bases remaining between them. The CDR3 here is CASSLRLYNEQFF. The DNA for the CDR3 is TGTGCCAGCAGTTTAAGACTCTACAATGAGCAGTTCTTC.

The V gene is TRBV5-1, the J gene TRBJ1-1; D possibly corresponds to TRBD1 (5 bases). The CDR3 covers 16 residues. The germline V and J ends were trimmed by 0 bases and 0 bases, with 12 bases remaining between them. CDR1 and CDR2 from the germline V gene are SGHRS and YFSETQ. Written as DNA, the CDR3 is TGCGCCAGCAGCTTGGGGAGGGGAACCATGAACACTGAAGCTTTCTTT. Translating it yields CASSLGRGTMNTEAFF.

This clone is a singleton in its sample. V usage is TRBV5-1 and J usage is TRBJ1-4; 8 bases match TRBD1. CDR3 length: 16 amino acids. Per germline, CDR1 SGHRS and CDR2 YFSETQ. The trim removed 4 bases at V and 0 bases at J, leaving 5 bases unmatched. The CDR3 nucleotides read TGCGCCAGCAGCGGGGGACAGGTGACAACTAATGAAAAACTGTTTTTT. Its protein is CASSGGQVTTNEKLFF.

Note on this clone: A junction boundary mismatches the germline segment, possibly from a read error. This chain links TRBV27 with TRBJ2-3; D is perhaps TRBD2 (6 bases). The CDR3 is made up of 16 amino acids. Germline CDR1 reads MNHEY; CDR2 reads SMNVEV (reference sequence). This CDR3 is CASSLSLLAPEGTQYF. Here the CDR3 DNA reads TGTGCCAGCAGTCTATCCCTCCTAGCGCCAGAGGGTACGCAGTATTTT.

In its sample, this clone was seen a few times. This sequence joins TRBV30 and TRBJ1-6, with 8 bases aligning to TRBD1. Germline trimming cut 2 bases from V and 10 bases from J; bases unmatched to any gene: 7. There are 14 residues in the CDR3. In germline, CDR1 is GTSNPN, CDR2 SVGIG (reference sequence). CDR3 region: CAWSTGQGKSPLHF. The CDR3 coding sequence is TGTGCCTGGAGTACTGGACAGGGAAAATCACCCCTCCACTTT.

The chain recombines TRBV5-1 with TRBJ2-3, with 7 bases that match TRBD2. The CDR3 runs to 16 residues. The germline gives CDR1 SGHRS, CDR2 YFSETQ. V was clipped by 0 bases and J by 0 bases; unmatched bases: 4. CDR3 bases: TGCGCCAGCAGCTTGGATGGTAGCGGGAGCACAGATACGCAGTATTTT. The encoded protein is CASSLDGSGSTDTQYF.

The chain combines TRBV24-1 with TRBJ1-1; D not resolved. The length of the CDR3 is 12 residues. V was clipped by 5 bases and J by 4 bases, with 7 bases between them. Germline-derived CDR1 and CDR2 are KGHDR and SFDVKD. The CDR3 protein is CATSGDTTEAFF. CDR3 DNA sequence: TGTGCCACCAGTGGTGACACCACTGAAGCTTTCTTT.

The rearrangement joins TRBV11-2 to TRBJ2-3; D gene uncertain. CDR1 and CDR2 (germline): SGHAT, FQNNGV. The germline V and J ends were trimmed by 5 bases and 2 bases, with 5 bases remaining between them. The CDR3 runs 12 residues. For the CDR3, the DNA is TGTGCCAGCAGCCCCCACACAGATACGCAGTATTTT. It yields the protein CASSPHTDTQYF.

The V gene is TRBV4-3, the J gene TRBJ1-2; D not certain. The CDR3 consists of 13 residues. The germline V gene has CDR1 LGHNA and CDR2 YSLEER. V was cut by 1 base and J by 4 bases, with 7 bases left in between. The CDR3 reads CASSQGGLYGYTF. CDR3 bases: TGCGCCAGCAGCCAAGGTGGCCTCTATGGCTACACCTTC.

In nucleotides, the CDR3 is TGTGCCAGCAGTTTGTCTTTCGAGACAGGGGACCCGAACACTGAAGCTTTCTTT. Translation: CASSLSFETGDPNTEAFF. The chain couples TRBV28 to TRBJ1-1; 8 positions agree with TRBD1. The CDR3 spans 18 residues. The J segment lost 1 base and the V segment lost 3 bases, leaving 13 bases of the junction unmatched. Germline CDR1 is MDHEN and CDR2 is SYDVKM.

This sequence joins TRBV12-3 or TRBV12-4 and TRBJ1-1, with no clear D. CDR3 length equals 13 residues. Trimming took off 5 bases at V and 10 bases at J, with 17 bases between the two ends. The CDR3 is CASSLTAGFAAFF. The CDR3 nucleotides read TGTGCCAGCAGTCTTACAGCGGGGTTTGCAGCTTTCTTT.

The V call is TRBV29-1, the J call TRBJ2-7, with unresolved D. CDR1 is SQVTM and CDR2 is ANQGSEA in the germline V gene. V lost 7 bases and J lost 3, with 10 bases in between. The CDR3 is 11 amino acids. The CDR3 is CSGYTNYEQYF. CDR3 nucleotide sequence: TGCAGCGGGTACACAAACTACGAGCAGTACTTC.

V gene TRBV27 combines with J gene TRBJ1-2, with 7 bases aligning to TRBD1. V shed 4 bases and J 6 bases; nucleotides not matched to a gene: 5. Germline assignment: CDR1 MNHEY and CDR2 SMNVEV (reference sequence). CDR3 size: 13 residues. CDR3 bases: TGTGCCAGCAGTTCACAGGGGATTGATGGCTACACCTTC. This gives the protein CASSSQGIDGYTF.

The rearrangement uses TRBV29-1 and TRBJ1-2; 10 bases match TRBD1. J gave up 1 base and V 3 bases, and 2 bases lay outside the gene matches. Germline assignment: CDR1 SQVTM and CDR2 ANQGSEA. The CDR3 extends over 14 amino acids. CDR3 DNA sequence: TGCAGCGTTGAGAGGGACAGGGGTAACTATGGCTACACCTTC. Its translation is CSVERDRGNYGYTF. Drawing the rest from reference TRBV29-1 and TRBJ1-2, the complete variable domain is SAVISQKPSRDICQRGTSLTIQCQVDSQVTMMFWYRQQPGQSLTLIATANQGSEATYESGFVIDKFPISRPNLTFSTLTVSNMSPEDSSIYLCSVERDRGNYGYTFGSGTRLTVV.

This clone was counted once. The chain uses TRBV28 and TRBJ1-4; D ambiguous. The CDR3 runs to 16 residues. The V and J ends lost 4 bases and 8 bases respectively, with 20 bases between them. Germline V gene data show CDR1 as MDHEN and CDR2 as SYDVKM. This CDR3 reads CASSSLLGDLGEKLFF. CDR3 nucleotide sequence: TGTGCCAGCAGTTCCCTTCTGGGCGATCTTGGCGAAAAACTGTTTTTT.

V usage is TRBV3-1 (or the pseudogene TRBV3-2) and J usage is TRBJ2-5; a possible D gene is TRBD2 (6 bases). The CDR3 has 15 residues. The ends were cut back, 4 bases at V and 3 bases at J, with 15 bases in the middle. Germline V gene data show CDR1 as LGHDT and CDR2 as YNNKEL (reference sequence). CDR3 amino acids: CASSRDSQRKETQYF. The DNA for the CDR3 is TGTGCCAGCAGCCGGGACTCTCAACGAAAAGAGACCCAGTACTTC.